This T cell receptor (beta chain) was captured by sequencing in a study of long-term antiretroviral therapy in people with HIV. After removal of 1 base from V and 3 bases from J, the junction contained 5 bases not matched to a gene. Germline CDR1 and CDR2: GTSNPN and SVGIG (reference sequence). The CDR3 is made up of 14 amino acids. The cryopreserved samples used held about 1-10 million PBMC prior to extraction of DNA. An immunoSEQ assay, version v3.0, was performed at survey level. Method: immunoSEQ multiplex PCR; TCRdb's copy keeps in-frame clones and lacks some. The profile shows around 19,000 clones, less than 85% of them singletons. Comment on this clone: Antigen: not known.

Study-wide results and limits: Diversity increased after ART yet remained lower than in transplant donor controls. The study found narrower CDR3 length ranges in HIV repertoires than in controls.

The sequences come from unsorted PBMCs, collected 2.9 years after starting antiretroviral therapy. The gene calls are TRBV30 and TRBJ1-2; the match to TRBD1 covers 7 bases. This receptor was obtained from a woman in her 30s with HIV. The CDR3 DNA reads TGTGCCTGGAGTGGAGACAGGGCTTACTATGGCTACACCTTC. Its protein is CAWSGDRAYYGYTF.